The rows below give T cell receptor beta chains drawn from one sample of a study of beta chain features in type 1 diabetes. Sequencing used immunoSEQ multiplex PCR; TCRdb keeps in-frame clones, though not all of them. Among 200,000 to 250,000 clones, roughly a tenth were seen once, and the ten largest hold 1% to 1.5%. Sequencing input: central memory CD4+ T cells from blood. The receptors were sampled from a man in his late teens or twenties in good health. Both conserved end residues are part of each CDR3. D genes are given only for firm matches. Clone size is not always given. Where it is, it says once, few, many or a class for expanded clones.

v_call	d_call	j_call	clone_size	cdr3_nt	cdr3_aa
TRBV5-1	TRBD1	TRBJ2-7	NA	TGCGCCAGCAGCCCACAGGGGTCCTACGAGCAGTACTTC	CASSPQGSYEQYF
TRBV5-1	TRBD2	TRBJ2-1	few	TGCGCCAGCAGCTTGGGCGGGAGGAGTGATGAGCAGTTCTTC	CASSLGGRSDEQFF
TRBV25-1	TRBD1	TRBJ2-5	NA	TGTGCCAGCAGTGAATTCAGGACAGGGGGCGTCCAAGAGACCCAGTACTTC	CASSEFRTGGVQETQYF
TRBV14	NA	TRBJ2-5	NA	TGTGCCAGCAGCCAAGAAGTCGGTAGATCCTACCAAGAGACCCAGTACTTC	CASSQEVGRSYQETQYF
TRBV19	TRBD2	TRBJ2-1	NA	TGTGCCAGTAGTGCGGGACTAGTGAGCAATGAGCAGTTCTTC	CASSAGLVSNEQFF
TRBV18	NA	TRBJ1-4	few	TGTGCCAGCTCACCACAGGGGCCGGATGAAAAACTGTTTTTT	CASSPQGPDEKLFF
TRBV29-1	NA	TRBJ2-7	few	TGCAGCGCTTATTTAGGGGCCGATGGGGGCTACGAGCAGTACTTC	CSAYLGADGGYEQYF
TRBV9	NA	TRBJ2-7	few	TGTGCCAGCAGCGTGGGGGGGACAAACGGCAACGAGCAGTACTTC	CASSVGGTNGNEQYF
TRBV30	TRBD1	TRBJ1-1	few	TGTGCCTGGAGGACCCGGGGGAGGGGGCCCACTGAAGCTTTCTTT	CAWRTRGRGPTEAFF
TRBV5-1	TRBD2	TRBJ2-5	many	TGCGCCAGCAGCTCTCGCGGGGGGCAAGAGACCCAGTACTTC	CASSSRGGQETQYF